The rows below give T cell receptor beta chains drawn from one sample of a study of blood T cell repertoires in COVID-19. Measured with immunoSEQ multiplex PCR; TCRdb has only the in-frame clones, and not every one. The sample has about 54,000 clones; around four fifths are singletons. Sequences were obtained from peripheral blood. Source of these receptors: a woman aged 55-69 years with acute or convalescent COVID-19. CDR3s include the opening cysteine and the closing phenylalanine or tryptophan. The D gene is left open where the match is weak. Clone size is shown for a subset of rows, as once, few, many or a class of expanded clone.

j_gene: TRBJ2-5; d_gene: NA; v_gene: TRBV5-6; abundance: NA; CDR3nt: TGTGCCAGCAGCTTGTATTATAGAGAAGAGACCCAGTACTTC; CDR3aa: CASSLYYREETQYF
j_gene: TRBJ2-1; d_gene: NA; v_gene: TRBV2; abundance: once; CDR3nt: TGTGCCAGCAGCCCCTACAGGGTTGAGCAGTTCTTC; CDR3aa: CASSPYRVEQFF
j_gene: TRBJ2-7; d_gene: TRBD2; v_gene: TRBV3-1/TRBV3-2; abundance: NA; CDR3nt: TGTGCCAGCAGCCAAGATAGGGCGGGGGGCCTTACCTACGAGCAGTACTTC; CDR3aa: CASSQDRAGGLTYEQYF
j_gene: TRBJ2-5; d_gene: NA; v_gene: TRBV7-8; abundance: NA; CDR3nt: TGTGCCAGCAGCCCTAGTGGACTACTTCAAGAGACCCAGTACTTC; CDR3aa: CASSPSGLLQETQYF
j_gene: TRBJ2-3; d_gene: TRBD2; v_gene: TRBV2; abundance: NA; CDR3nt: TGTGCCAGCAGCAATCCGGGACTAGCTGCAGATACGCAGTATTTT; CDR3aa: CASSNPGLAADTQYF
j_gene: TRBJ1-5; d_gene: NA; v_gene: TRBV28; abundance: NA; CDR3nt: TGTGCCAGCAGTTTCAGGGCTGGAAATCAGCCCCAGCATTTT; CDR3aa: CASSFRAGNQPQHF
j_gene: TRBJ1-1; d_gene: TRBD1; v_gene: TRBV10-1; abundance: NA; CDR3nt: TGCGCCAGCGGGGGACAGAAGAACACTGAAGCTTTCTTT; CDR3aa: CASGGQKNTEAFF
j_gene: TRBJ2-3; d_gene: NA; v_gene: TRBV19; abundance: NA; CDR3nt: TGTGCCAGTAGTAACGGACACGACACTGATACGCAGTATTTT; CDR3aa: CASSNGHDTDTQYF
j_gene: TRBJ1-1; d_gene: TRBD1; v_gene: TRBV5-6; abundance: NA; CDR3nt: TGTGCCAGCAGCCACAGCAAGGGGGCGATGAACACTGAAGCTTTCTTT; CDR3aa: CASSHSKGAMNTEAFF
j_gene: TRBJ2-1; d_gene: TRBD2; v_gene: TRBV10-3; abundance: NA; CDR3nt: TGTGCCATCGGAGCCACTAGCGGGGGGCCGTACAATGAGCAGTTCTTC; CDR3aa: CAIGATSGGPYNEQFF
j_gene: TRBJ2-5; d_gene: TRBD2; v_gene: TRBV30; abundance: NA; CDR3nt: TGTGCCTGGAGGTGGGCTAGCGGGGATCTAGAGACCCAGTACTTC; CDR3aa: CAWRWASGDLETQYF
j_gene: TRBJ1-1; d_gene: NA; v_gene: TRBV29-1; abundance: NA; CDR3nt: TGCAGCGCTTCTACACGGGAGGCTGAAGCTTTCTTT; CDR3aa: CSASTREAEAFF
j_gene: TRBJ2-5; d_gene: TRBD2; v_gene: TRBV5-5; abundance: NA; CDR3nt: TGTGCCAGCAGCTTGGGACTAGCGGGAGCAGAGACCCAGTACTTC; CDR3aa: CASSLGLAGAETQYF
j_gene: TRBJ1-6; d_gene: NA; v_gene: TRBV10-3; abundance: NA; CDR3nt: TGTGCCATCGCGGCGCAGACTAATTCACCCCTCCACTTT; CDR3aa: CAIAAQTNSPLHF
j_gene: TRBJ2-7; d_gene: TRBD2; v_gene: TRBV2; abundance: NA; CDR3nt: TGTGCCAGCAGTCTGGGACTAGCTGTCTACGAGCAGTACTTC; CDR3aa: CASSLGLAVYEQYF